Detailed here is one T cell receptor (beta chain). Its antigen is unknown. This sample was taken from a study of T cell responses to AZD1222 COVID-19 vaccine. Method: immunoSEQ multiplex PCR; TCRdb's copy keeps in-frame clones and lacks some. The sample consists of some 190,000 clones, approximately 90% of them appearing once. V shed 4 bases and J 4 bases; nucleotides not matched to a gene: 7. The germline gives CDR1 MNHEY, CDR2 SMNVEV (reference sequence). This CDR3 is 15 amino acids long. Investigators merged groups given second doses at roughly 4 or roughly 12 weeks. Notes on the study in general: Regions left unmutated in variants are reportedly the target of nearly half of spike-specific TCRs. Spike-specific TCR depth and breadth grew after two AZD1222 doses. None of the repertoires were sampled until the peak T cell response had passed.

The sequencing here drew on peripheral blood, taken 28 days after the second AZD1222 dose. The rearrangement uses TRBV27 and TRBJ1-1; 9 positions match TRBD1. The receptor comes from an adult who received the AZD1222 COVID-19 vaccine. In DNA form, the CDR3 reads TGTGCCAGCAGTTCGCACAGGGGGCTCGGCACTGAAGCTTTCTTT. Its translation is CASSSHRGLGTEAFF.